These T cell receptor beta chains were read from a single sample in a study of cytomegalovirus exposure and HLA in healthy donors. Sequenced by immunoSEQ multiplex PCR; TCRdb stores in-frame clones only, minus some. The data contain about 21,000 clones, 70% to 80% of them singletons. Material: PBMCs. Receptors were obtained from a man aged 60 to 75 in good health and CMV-seronegative. Each CDR3 is given with its conserved first and last residue. Each record gives: D gene, clone size, J gene, V gene, CDR3 length, CDR3 DNA, CDR3 protein. A D gene is named only where the DNA matches it firmly. Size values are once, few and many counts, or a class for expanded clones, and some rows have none.

d_gene: TRBD2; abundance: .; j_gene: TRBJ2-3; v_gene: TRBV5-6; len: 14; CDR3nt: TGTGCCAGCAGCAGAGCGGGGGGCACAGATACGCAGTATTTT; CDR3aa: CASSRAGGTDTQYF
d_gene: TRBD2; abundance: .; j_gene: TRBJ2-1; v_gene: TRBV6-4; len: 15; CDR3nt: TGTGCCAGCAGTGACTGTAGGACTAGTGATAATGAGCAGTTCTTC; CDR3aa: CASSDCRTSDNEQFF
d_gene: TRBD2; abundance: once; j_gene: TRBJ2-5; v_gene: TRBV11-2; len: 16; CDR3nt: TGTGCCAGCAGTCCTCGACTAGCGGGGTACCAAGAGACCCAGTACTTC; CDR3aa: CASSPRLAGYQETQYF
d_gene: TRBD1; abundance: .; j_gene: TRBJ1-5; v_gene: TRBV5-6; len: 14; CDR3nt: TGTGCCAGCAGCTTTACAGGGGTGGGTCAGCCCCAGCATTTT; CDR3aa: CASSFTGVGQPQHF
d_gene: .; abundance: .; j_gene: TRBJ1-1; v_gene: TRBV10-2; len: 14; CDR3nt: TGCGCCAGCAGTCCCACCCTTGGGGCGAGTGAAGCTTTCTTT; CDR3aa: CASSPTLGASEAFF
d_gene: .; abundance: .; j_gene: TRBJ2-6; v_gene: TRBV18; len: 14; CDR3nt: TGTGCCAGCTCATCAGGGGAAGGGGCCAACGTCCTGACTTTC; CDR3aa: CASSSGEGANVLTF
d_gene: .; abundance: .; j_gene: TRBJ2-7; v_gene: TRBV10-3; len: 13; CDR3nt: TGTGCCATCAGCGGGACTGATTCCTACGAGCAGTACTTC; CDR3aa: CAISGTDSYEQYF
d_gene: .; abundance: .; j_gene: TRBJ2-1; v_gene: TRBV18; len: 18; CDR3nt: TGTGCCAGCTCTAAACAGGTATTATCGGGACACTTTAACAATGAGCAGTTCTTC; CDR3aa: CASSKQVLSGHFNNEQFF
d_gene: .; abundance: .; j_gene: TRBJ2-1; v_gene: TRBV19; len: 16; CDR3nt: TGTGCCAGTATAGACAGCACAGACTCACGTCACAATGAGCAGTTCTTC; CDR3aa: CASIDSTDSRHNEQFF
d_gene: .; abundance: .; j_gene: TRBJ2-7; v_gene: TRBV28; len: 17; CDR3nt: TGTGCCAGCGGCCCCTCCCCGACAGGGACTGGGCCTAGCGAGCAGTACTTC; CDR3aa: CASGPSPTGTGPSEQYF
d_gene: TRBD1; abundance: .; j_gene: TRBJ2-7; v_gene: TRBV11-1; len: 13; CDR3nt: TGTGCCAGCGCCCGGACAGGGGGCGACGAGCAGTACTTC; CDR3aa: CASARTGGDEQYF
d_gene: .; abundance: .; j_gene: TRBJ2-5; v_gene: TRBV11-2; len: 14; CDR3nt: TGTGCCAGCAGTCCGACCGGGGTTAAGGAGACCCAGTACTTC; CDR3aa: CASSPTGVKETQYF
d_gene: TRBD1; abundance: once; j_gene: TRBJ1-2; v_gene: TRBV29-1; len: 12; CDR3nt: TGCAGCGTTGAGGGACAGTCCTATGGCTACACCTTC; CDR3aa: CSVEGQSYGYTF
d_gene: .; abundance: .; j_gene: TRBJ2-7; v_gene: TRBV13; len: 12; CDR3nt: TGTGCCAGCAGCTTAGGGAACTCGGAGCAGTACTTC; CDR3aa: CASSLGNSEQYF
d_gene: .; abundance: .; j_gene: TRBJ2-5; v_gene: TRBV27; len: 15; CDR3nt: TGTGCCAGCAGTCCCCTCGCCGGGAGCGCCCACCAGCAGTACTTC; CDR3aa: CASSPLAGSAHQQYF
d_gene: TRBD2; abundance: .; j_gene: TRBJ2-2; v_gene: TRBV4-2; len: 18; CDR3nt: TGTGCCAGCAGCCAACTTACACGAGGGCGGGAGGACACCGGGGAGCTGTTTTTT; CDR3aa: CASSQLTRGREDTGELFF
d_gene: TRBD1; abundance: .; j_gene: TRBJ2-7; v_gene: TRBV18; len: 15; CDR3nt: TGTGCCAGCTCCCTACCGGGACAGGGTATTTACGGGCAGTACTTC; CDR3aa: CASSLPGQGIYGQYF
d_gene: .; abundance: .; j_gene: TRBJ1-1; v_gene: TRBV7-9; len: 14; CDR3nt: TGTGCCAGCAGCTTAATAGGACAGAACACTGAAGCTTTCTTT; CDR3aa: CASSLIGQNTEAFF
d_gene: .; abundance: few; j_gene: TRBJ1-5; v_gene: TRBV5-6; len: 14; CDR3nt: TGTGCCAGTGAGCTCGGGGTAGGGAATCAGCCCCAGCATTTT; CDR3aa: CASELGVGNQPQHF
d_gene: .; abundance: once; j_gene: TRBJ2-3; v_gene: TRBV11-2; len: 15; CDR3nt: TGTGCCAGCAGCCCAAGCGGAGCGCTCACAGATACGCAGTATTTT; CDR3aa: CASSPSGALTDTQYF
d_gene: .; abundance: .; j_gene: TRBJ2-2; v_gene: TRBV6-6; len: 15; CDR3nt: TGTGCCAGCAGTTACTGGTTAGAAGTCACCGGGGAGCTGTTTTTT; CDR3aa: CASSYWLEVTGELFF
d_gene: TRBD1; abundance: few; j_gene: TRBJ2-7; v_gene: TRBV6-1; len: 16; CDR3nt: TGTGCCAGCAGTGCGCAACCGGGACAGGGGCCGGAAGGGCAGTACTTC; CDR3aa: CASSAQPGQGPEGQYF
d_gene: .; abundance: .; j_gene: TRBJ1-1; v_gene: TRBV6-5; len: 13; CDR3nt: TGTGCCAGCAGTTACTCCGGGGAAACTGAAGCTTTCTTT; CDR3aa: CASSYSGETEAFF
d_gene: TRBD2; abundance: .; j_gene: TRBJ2-2; v_gene: TRBV7-3; len: 17; CDR3nt: TGTGCCAGCAGCTTATATTCTGGGACTAGCGGCACCGGGGAGCTGTTTTTT; CDR3aa: CASSLYSGTSGTGELFF
d_gene: TRBD1; abundance: .; j_gene: TRBJ1-1; v_gene: TRBV6-6; len: 15; CDR3nt: TGTGCCAGCAGTTATGAGTTACAGGGGAGCACTGAAGCTTTCTTT; CDR3aa: CASSYELQGSTEAFF
d_gene: TRBD2; abundance: .; j_gene: TRBJ2-7; v_gene: TRBV30; len: 15; CDR3nt: TGTGCCTGGAGTCGGACTAGGTTAAGCTCCTACGAGCAGTACTTC; CDR3aa: CAWSRTRLSSYEQYF
d_gene: TRBD2; abundance: .; j_gene: TRBJ2-2; v_gene: TRBV6-1; len: 15; CDR3nt: TGTGCCAGCAGTGGTTTGGGGGAGGGCACCGGGGAGCTGTTTTTT; CDR3aa: CASSGLGEGTGELFF
d_gene: TRBD2; abundance: .; j_gene: TRBJ2-7; v_gene: TRBV7-8; len: 15; CDR3nt: TGTGCCAGCGCTTCTCGGCTAGCGGGACTCTACGAGCAGTACTTC; CDR3aa: CASASRLAGLYEQYF
d_gene: .; abundance: once; j_gene: TRBJ2-5; v_gene: TRBV7-9; len: 16; CDR3nt: TGTGCCAGCAGCTTAGTAGGGAGCAGGGGAGGGGAGACCCAGTACTTC; CDR3aa: CASSLVGSRGGETQYF
d_gene: .; abundance: few; j_gene: TRBJ1-4; v_gene: TRBV7-9; len: 14; CDR3nt: TGTGCCAGCAGCAAGGCGGGTTTTGGAGAAAAACTGTTTTTT; CDR3aa: CASSKAGFGEKLFF
d_gene: .; abundance: .; j_gene: TRBJ2-1; v_gene: TRBV4-2; len: 15; CDR3nt: TGTGCCAGCCACAGGGACACGGGGGGAATCGGTGAGCAGTTCTTC; CDR3aa: CASHRDTGGIGEQFF
d_gene: .; abundance: .; j_gene: TRBJ2-5; v_gene: TRBV5-6; len: 14; CDR3nt: TGTGCCAGCAGCTTGATTGCGGGGCAAGAGACCCAGTACTTC; CDR3aa: CASSLIAGQETQYF
d_gene: TRBD1; abundance: .; j_gene: TRBJ2-7; v_gene: TRBV5-6; len: 15; CDR3nt: TGTGCCAGCAGCCCGCCGGGACAGGGTTTAGGCGAGCAGTACTTC; CDR3aa: CASSPPGQGLGEQYF
d_gene: TRBD1; abundance: few; j_gene: TRBJ1-2; v_gene: TRBV7-2; len: 14; CDR3nt: TGTGCCAGCAGCGTACGACAGGGGGTCTATGGCTACACCTTC; CDR3aa: CASSVRQGVYGYTF
d_gene: .; abundance: .; j_gene: TRBJ1-2; v_gene: TRBV7-2; len: 14; CDR3nt: TGTGCCAGCAGCTTGACACGATCTAACTATGGCTACACCTTC; CDR3aa: CASSLTRSNYGYTF
d_gene: .; abundance: .; j_gene: TRBJ1-4; v_gene: TRBV30; len: 14; CDR3nt: TGTGCCTGGAGCGAGGGAGGGTACGGTGAAAAACTGTTTTTT; CDR3aa: CAWSEGGYGEKLFF
d_gene: .; abundance: .; j_gene: TRBJ1-1; v_gene: TRBV7-9; len: 16; CDR3nt: TGTGCCCGCAGCTTAGCGCTTGCGGGCTTGGACACTGAAGCTTTCTTT; CDR3aa: CARSLALAGLDTEAFF
d_gene: .; abundance: .; j_gene: TRBJ2-5; v_gene: TRBV7-2; len: 16; CDR3nt: TGTGCCAGCAGCTTAGTTAGAGCGGAGAAGCGGGAGACCCAGTACTTC; CDR3aa: CASSLVRAEKRETQYF
d_gene: .; abundance: .; j_gene: TRBJ2-7; v_gene: TRBV28; len: 15; CDR3nt: TGTGCCAGCAGGACCCCGACAGGCTCAGCCTACGAGCAGTACTTC; CDR3aa: CASRTPTGSAYEQYF
d_gene: TRBD1; abundance: .; j_gene: TRBJ2-7; v_gene: TRBV4-1; len: 18; CDR3nt: TGCGCCAGCAGCCAAGTTGACTTTGGACAGGCGAGCTCCTACGAGCAGTACTTC; CDR3aa: CASSQVDFGQASSYEQYF
d_gene: .; abundance: .; j_gene: TRBJ1-1; v_gene: TRBV7-9; len: 13; CDR3nt: TGTGCCAGCAGCTTAGTAGAGAACACTGAAGCTTTCTTT; CDR3aa: CASSLVENTEAFF
d_gene: TRBD1; abundance: .; j_gene: TRBJ2-7; v_gene: TRBV5-1; len: 14; CDR3nt: TGCGCCAGCAGCTCCGGGACAGGGAAGGCCGAGCAGTACTTC; CDR3aa: CASSSGTGKAEQYF
d_gene: TRBD1; abundance: .; j_gene: TRBJ1-2; v_gene: TRBV4-1; len: 16; CDR3nt: TGCGCCAGCAGCCAAGATCCGAGACAGGGGGGCTATGGCTACACCTTC; CDR3aa: CASSQDPRQGGYGYTF
d_gene: .; abundance: .; j_gene: TRBJ1-2; v_gene: TRBV21-1; len: 13; CDR3nt: TGTGCCAGCGCGAGGGAAAGGCACTATGGCTACACCTTC; CDR3aa: CASARERHYGYTF
d_gene: .; abundance: .; j_gene: TRBJ1-1; v_gene: TRBV18; len: 12; CDR3nt: TGTGCCAGCTCTCCCGGGACACTTGAAGCTTTCTTT; CDR3aa: CASSPGTLEAFF
d_gene: .; abundance: .; j_gene: TRBJ2-7; v_gene: TRBV11-2; len: 12; CDR3nt: TGTGCCAGCAGCTTGAGTGTGTACGAGCAGTACTTC; CDR3aa: CASSLSVYEQYF
d_gene: .; abundance: .; j_gene: TRBJ1-1; v_gene: TRBV7-3; len: 13; CDR3nt: TGTGCCAGCAGCCGACAAGTAAACACTGAAGCTTTCTTT; CDR3aa: CASSRQVNTEAFF
d_gene: .; abundance: .; j_gene: TRBJ2-2; v_gene: TRBV7-9; len: 17; CDR3nt: TGTTCCAGCACCCTTTCTAAGGGGGGGCAGCGCACCGGGGAGCTGTTTTTT; CDR3aa: CSSTLSKGGQRTGELFF
d_gene: TRBD1; abundance: .; j_gene: TRBJ1-1; v_gene: TRBV18; len: 13; CDR3nt: TGTGCCAGCTCACCTGACAGGGACTCTGAAGCTTTCTTT; CDR3aa: CASSPDRDSEAFF
d_gene: TRBD1; abundance: .; j_gene: TRBJ1-5; v_gene: TRBV5-8; len: 16; CDR3nt: TGTGCCAGCAGCGGGGGACAGATCTATAGCAATCAGCCCCAGCATTTT; CDR3aa: CASSGGQIYSNQPQHF
d_gene: .; abundance: .; j_gene: TRBJ2-1; v_gene: TRBV21-1; len: 16; CDR3nt: TGTGCCAGCAGCAAGAAGGGGCGTAATGCCATGGGGGAGCAGTTCTTC; CDR3aa: CASSKKGRNAMGEQFF
d_gene: TRBD1; abundance: few; j_gene: TRBJ2-1; v_gene: TRBV5-3; len: 14; CDR3nt: TGTGCCAGAACCCCCGGACAGGGATGCGATGAGCAGTTCTTC; CDR3aa: CARTPGQGCDEQFF
d_gene: .; abundance: .; j_gene: TRBJ2-7; v_gene: TRBV11-2; len: 11; CDR3nt: TGTGCCAGCAGGGCTAGGGGTGAGCAGTACTTC; CDR3aa: CASRARGEQYF
d_gene: .; abundance: .; j_gene: TRBJ2-7; v_gene: TRBV20-1; len: 11; CDR3nt: TGCAGTGCTGGGGCCATCACCGAGCAGTACTTC; CDR3aa: CSAGAITEQYF
d_gene: TRBD1; abundance: few; j_gene: TRBJ2-7; v_gene: TRBV18; len: 14; CDR3nt: TGTGCCAGCTCACCCCGGACAGGGGGCTACGAGCAGTACTTC; CDR3aa: CASSPRTGGYEQYF